The 8 T cell receptor beta chains below come from one sample, sequenced in a study of blood T cell repertoires in COVID-19. Profiled with immunoSEQ multiplex PCR; TCRdb holds only in-frame clones, not every one. Altogether 200,000 to 250,000 clones are present, 75% to 90% being singletons, with the ten largest covering about 1.2%. The sequenced sample was PBMCs or T cells enriched from blood (not recorded which). These receptors were collected from a man younger than 45 who had recovered from COVID-19.

The V gene is TRBV6-6, the J gene TRBJ1-5; D not certain. Germline V gives CDR1 MNHNY, CDR2 SVGAGI (reference sequence). Trimming cost V 2 bases and J 4 bases, with 9 bases left between them. The CDR3 runs to 14 residues. CDR3 nucleotide sequence: TGTGCCAGCAGTTACCCGAGAGGGAATCAGCCCCAGCATTTT. Translation gives CASSYPRGNQPQHF.

This chain uses TRBV9 with TRBJ2-5; TRBD1 matches 10 bases. Per the germline V gene, CDR1 is SGDLS and CDR2 is YYNGEE. V dropped 0 bases and J dropped 4; count of bases not matched to a gene: 6. The CDR3 extends over 16 amino acids. CDR3 loop: CASSVGRTGGSETQYF. Here the CDR3 DNA reads TGTGCCAGCAGCGTAGGTCGGACAGGGGGGTCAGAGACCCAGTACTTC.

The CDR3 DNA sequence: TGTGCTAGCCAACCCGGAAGCGGGGGGCCAGATACGCAGTATTTT. Protein product: CASQPGSGGPDTQYF. The rearrangement uses TRBV19 and TRBJ2-3; TRBD2 aligns across 9 bases. The germline V gene has CDR1 LNHDA and CDR2 SQIVND (reference sequence). This CDR3 contains 15 residues.

The V and J genes are TRBV27 and TRBJ1-6; TRBD1 agrees at 7 bases. V shed 5 bases and J 5 bases; nucleotides not matched to a gene: 3. The germline V gene has CDR1 MNHEY and CDR2 SMNVEV (reference sequence). CDR3 length: 14 residues. The CDR3, as DNA: TGTGCCAGCAGTCCGGACAGGAATAATTCACCCCTCCACTTT. Translating it yields CASSPDRNNSPLHF.

V usage is TRBV6-5 and J usage is TRBJ1-3; a weak D match, TRBD1 (5 bases). Trimming removed 6 bases at V and 1 base at J, with 13 bases between. There are 15 residues in the CDR3. Germline loops: CDR1 MNHEY, CDR2 SVGAGI. The DNA for the CDR3 is TGTGCCAGCAGACAGGCTCCCTGGTCTGGAAACACCATATATTTT. Translated: CASRQAPWSGNTIYF.

The chain recombines TRBV7-2 with TRBJ2-3, with 7 bases lining up with TRBD1. The CDR3 is 15 residues long. With V trimmed by 5 bases and J by 2 bases, 7 bases remained unmatched. Germline V CDR1 and CDR2: SGHTA, FQGNSA. In DNA, the CDR3 is TGTGCCAGCAGCCCCCGACAGGGAATCACAGATACGCAGTATTTT. This codes for CASSPRQGITDTQYF.

The rearrangement links TRBV7-9 to TRBJ2-7, with 9 bases lining up with TRBD1. V gave up 4 bases and J gave up 7 bases; unmatched junction bases: 11. The length of the CDR3 is 15 residues. Germline assignment: CDR1 SEHNR and CDR2 FQNEAQ (reference sequence). CDR3: CASSYRGQGSWEQYF. CDR3 nucleotides: TGTGCCAGCAGCTACCGGGGACAGGGATCTTGGGAGCAGTACTTC.

This chain links TRBV11-2 with TRBJ2-7, with D maybe TRBD2 (5 bases). Trimming took off 6 bases at V and 5 bases at J, with 8 bases between the two ends. CDR1 is SGHAT and CDR2 is FQNNGV in the germline V gene. The CDR3 contains 11 residues. The CDR3 protein is CASSTGNEQYF. In DNA, the CDR3 is TGTGCCAGCAGTACGGGGAACGAGCAGTACTTC.